The clone carrying this T cell receptor (beta chain) was seen a single time. This sample was included in a study of blood T cell dynamics during melanoma immunotherapy. As for time point: week 3, after first cycle of checkpoint inhibitor. TCRdb keeps only in-frame clones here, not all; method: immunoSEQ multiplex PCR. The sample includes about 17,000 clones, roughly nine tenths of them seen just once. The specimen was blood, collected from a patient treated with checkpoint blockade. The clonotype comes from a human donor with melanoma.

CDR3 in amino acids: CASSLDGGVWYYGYTF. CDR3 nucleotide sequence: TGTGCCAGCAGCTTAGATGGCGGGGTTTGGTACTATGGCTACACCTTC. This chain links TRBV11-2 with TRBJ1-2; the D is unclear. V lost 0 bases and J lost 3, with 14 bases in between. Germline CDR1 is SGHAT and CDR2 is FQNNGV. This CDR3 spans 16 amino acids.